The next 12 T cell receptor beta chains were all read from a single sample in a study of cytomegalovirus exposure and HLA in healthy donors. Amplification used 60 Vbeta primers and 13 Jbeta primers. TCRdb's table, derived via immunoSEQ multiplex PCR, lists solely in-frame clones and lacks some. This table has 200,000 or so clones, over 75% appearing once. Sequenced: PBMCs. The receptors here all came from a human donor in good health.

The chain uses TRBV6-6 and TRBJ2-3, with 11 positions matching TRBD2. After removal of 5 bases from V and 4 bases from J, the junction contained 5 bases not matched to a gene. Germline-derived CDR1 and CDR2 are MNHNY and SVGAGI (reference sequence). CDR3 length: 15 residues. The CDR3: CASSTSGRGADTQYF. The CDR3 DNA follows: TGTGCCAGCAGTACTAGCGGGAGAGGGGCAGATACGCAGTATTTT.

The genes are TRBV10-1 and TRBJ2-1; 7 positions match TRBD2. The CDR3 spans 15 residues. Trimming at V came to 6 bases and at J to 10 bases, leaving 15 bases not matched to a gene. Germline V gene sequence: CDR1 WNHNN, CDR2 SYGVQD (reference sequence). This chain's CDR3 is CASRGTSVPPREQFF. In nucleotides, the CDR3 is TGCGCCAGCAGGGGAACTAGCGTTCCCCCGAGGGAGCAGTTCTTC.

The chain is built from TRBV29-1 and TRBJ2-7; weak D call: TRBD2 (5 bases). The CDR3 contains 12 residues. Germline lookup yields CDR1 SQVTM and CDR2 ANQGSEA. The germline V and J ends were trimmed by 7 bases and 5 bases, with 15 bases remaining between them. As DNA, the CDR3 is TGCAGCGCGGGTGGCGGGCTCGACGAGCAGTACTTC. Translating it yields CSAGGGLDEQYF.

The rearrangement uses TRBV5-6 and TRBJ2-7, with D possibly TRBD1 on 6 matching bases. Trimming removed 2 bases at V and 4 bases at J, with 13 bases between. Germline loops: CDR1 SGHDT, CDR2 YYEEEE. This CDR3 has 14 amino acids. CDR3 sequence reads: CASSFHRARYEQYF. In DNA, the CDR3 is TGTGCCAGCAGCTTTCACAGGGCCCGGTACGAGCAGTACTTC.

This clone was detected only once. The chain couples TRBV30 to TRBJ1-1, with D possibly TRBD1 on 6 matching bases. Per germline, CDR1 GTSNPN and CDR2 SVGIG (reference sequence). There are 14 residues in the CDR3. Trimming cost V 3 bases and J 2 bases, with 13 bases left between them. CDR3 residues: CAWSNNRVNTEAFF. The CDR3 DNA reads as TGTGCCTGGAGCAATAACAGGGTCAACACTGAAGCTTTCTTT. Together with reference TRBV30 and TRBJ1-1, the CDR3 gives the full variable domain: SQTIHQWPATLVQPVGSPLSLECTVEGTSNPNLYWYRQAAGRGLQLLFYSVGIGQISSEVPQNLSASRPQDRQFILSSKKLLLSDSGFYLCAWSNNRVNTEAFFGQGTRLTVV.

The CDR3 DNA reads as TGTGCCAGCAGTTTACAAGACCCCGGGGTCGGCTATGGCTACACCTTC. Translating it yields CASSLQDPGVGYGYTF. The V gene is TRBV27, the J gene TRBJ1-2, with D uncertain. The CDR3 sequence is 16 residues long. The germline V gene encodes CDR1 MNHEY and CDR2 SMNVEV (reference sequence). The V end was cut by 2 bases, the J end by 4 bases, with 17 bases between.

The chain couples TRBV4-1 to TRBJ1-2; D is unclear. Trimming cost V 1 base and J 2 bases, with 11 bases left between them. The CDR3 runs to 15 residues. Germline loops: CDR1 MGHRA, CDR2 YSYEKL. CDR3 sequence reads: CASSQGRASNYGYTF. Written as DNA, the CDR3 is TGCGCCAGCAGCCAAGGTAGAGCATCAAACTATGGCTACACCTTC.

This chain uses TRBV7-9 with TRBJ2-7; 8 bases line up with TRBD2. In germline, CDR1 is SEHNR, CDR2 FQNEAQ (reference sequence). V lost 2 bases to trimming and J lost 5 bases; unmatched junction nucleotides: 5. The CDR3 has 14 amino acids. The CDR3 coding sequence is TGTGCCAGCAGCTTACCGGGAGGGCCCGACGAGCAGTACTTC. This gives the protein CASSLPGGPDEQYF.

The DNA for the CDR3 is TGTGCCAGCAGCTTGCGCGGTAGTGATCTCCCCAACGAGCAGTACTTC. It translates to CASSLRGSDLPNEQYF. The chain joins TRBV5-6 to TRBJ2-7; no clear D gene. The CDR3 consists of 16 residues. The V and J ends lost 1 base and 5 bases respectively, with 19 bases between them. Germline CDR1 reads SGHDT; CDR2 reads YYEEEE.

V gene TRBV19 combines with J gene TRBJ2-5, with 10 bases matching TRBD2. Germline loops: CDR1 LNHDA, CDR2 SQIVND (reference sequence). Losses at the gene ends were 3 bases for V and 11 bases for J; bases not matched to a gene: 18. CDR3 length equals 17 residues. CDR3 amino acids: CASSIPGGLAGDAKQYF. For the CDR3, the DNA is TGTGCCAGTAGTATCCCGGGGGGGCTAGCGGGAGATGCCAAGCAGTACTTC.

The rearrangement joins TRBV19 to TRBJ1-4; D is ambiguous. The CDR3 loop spans 15 amino acids. The germline CDR1 and CDR2 sequences are LNHDA and SQIVND (reference sequence). V was trimmed by 4 bases and J by 5 bases, leaving 14 bases between them. The CDR3 sequence is CASSTRHTRNEKLFF. In DNA, the CDR3 is TGTGCCAGTAGTACACGACACACACGCAATGAAAAACTGTTTTTT.

V usage is TRBV6-6 and J usage is TRBJ2-2, with TRBD1 matching over 12 bases. The CDR3 covers 16 residues. Losses at the gene ends were 5 bases for V and 8 bases for J; bases not matched to a gene: 9. From germline, CDR1 is MNHNY and CDR2 SVGAGI (reference sequence). CDR3 DNA: TGTGCCAGCAGTGGCACGGGACAGGGGGCTATGGGGGAGCTGTTTTTT. This encodes CASSGTGQGAMGELFF.